A selection of T cell receptor beta chains follows, all from one sample in a study of blood T cells in healthy people across ages. TCRdb called the 5' RACE reads again in MiXCR, with one record for every CDR3 protein. Of approximately 1.5 million distinct CDR3 sequences in the sample, less than 45% were seen once. The sample taken for sequencing was blood. Source of these receptors: a woman under 30 in good health. The CDR3 runs from the conserved cysteine through the conserved F or W. A D gene is named only where the DNA matches it firmly. Clone size appears in some rows only: once, few, many, or a class for an expanded clone.

d_call	v_call	j_call	clone_size	cdr3_nt	cdr3_aa
TRBD2	TRBV20-1	TRBJ2-5	NA	TGCAGTGCACGGGACTACCGCTATTGGGAGACCCAGTACTTC	CSARDYRYWETQYF
NA	TRBV21-1	TRBJ2-3	few	TGTGCCAGCAGCAAAGGCAGGAGGCTCGCAGATACGCAGTATTTT	CASSKGRRLADTQYF
TRBD1	TRBV11-2	TRBJ2-5	NA	TGTGCCAGCAGCTCCCTCCGGACAGGGGACTACAATGGGCAGTACTTC	CASSSLRTGDYNGQYF
NA	TRBV6-2/TRBV6-3	TRBJ2-3	few	TGTGCCAGCACCAAGAGCCCCGGGGTGAACACAGATACGCAGTATTTT	CASTKSPGVNTDTQYF
TRBD1	TRBV12-3/TRBV12-4	TRBJ1-3	few	TGTGCCAGCAGTCACTCCCGGGACAGGGGTCGGGACACCATATATTTT	CASSHSRDRGRDTIYF
NA	TRBV12-3/TRBV12-4	TRBJ2-5	many	TGTGCCAGCAGTTTCTTTGTGGAAGAGACCCAGTACTTC	CASSFFVEETQYF
TRBD2	TRBV20-1	TRBJ2-1	NA	TGCAGTGCTAGTCCGATTAGCGGGGGTCTCCATGAGCAGTTCTTC	CSASPISGGLHEQFF
NA	TRBV7-2	TRBJ1-6	NA	TGTGCCAGTAGCTTAGACAACTCGGGTAGTTCACCCCTCCACTTT	CASSLDNSGSSPLHF
NA	TRBV9	TRBJ2-3	few	TGTGCCAGCAGCGTAGGGCAGGCCTTCACAGATACGCAGTATTTT	CASSVGQAFTDTQYF
NA	TRBV6-5	TRBJ2-2	NA	TGTGCCAGTCCCGTGACATCGAACACCGGGGAGCTGTTTTTT	CASPVTSNTGELFF
NA	TRBV6-1	TRBJ2-7	NA	TGTGCCAGCAGTGACTCAGGATATGGTAACGAGCAGTACTTC	CASSDSGYGNEQYF
TRBD2	TRBV20-1	TRBJ2-1	NA	TGCAGTGCTAGAGCCCTTCGACTAGCGGGGACTTACAATGAGCAGTTCTTC	CSARALRLAGTYNEQFF
NA	TRBV2	TRBJ1-1	many	TGTGCCAGCAGTCCGGGACGGTTGAACACTGAAGCTTTCTTT	CASSPGRLNTEAFF
NA	TRBV9	TRBJ2-7	NA	TGTGCCAGCAGCGCAGGCGACGGACACAGCTACGAGCAGTACTTC	CASSAGDGHSYEQYF
TRBD2	TRBV20-1	TRBJ2-1	few	TGCAGTGCAAACCAGCGGGGGGGCCGTTGGTACAATGAGCAGTTCTTC	CSANQRGGRWYNEQFF
TRBD1	TRBV7-2	TRBJ1-1	NA	TGTGCCAGCAACTCGGGACAGGGTAGCACTGAAGCTTTCTTT	CASNSGQGSTEAFF
NA	TRBV27	TRBJ1-5	few	TGTGCCAGCAGTCTGACACGTAGCAATCAGCCCCAGCATTTT	CASSLTRSNQPQHF
TRBD1	TRBV27	TRBJ2-3	NA	TGTGCCAGCAGTTTGAGGGACAGGGGGCGAGGGACAGATACGCAGTATTTT	CASSLRDRGRGTDTQYF
NA	TRBV20-1	TRBJ2-7	few	TGCAGCTTCTTGCGTAGCGGATACGAGCAGTACTTC	CSFLRSGYEQYF
TRBD1	TRBV29-1	TRBJ1-2	NA	TGCAGCGTTGTAGGCGGGACAGGGGAAGCCCTCTATGGCTACACCTTC	CSVVGGTGEALYGYTF
NA	TRBV29-1	TRBJ2-7	few	TGCAGCGCCGGCCCTGTGGGGAACGAGCAGTACTTC	CSAGPVGNEQYF
NA	TRBV20-1	TRBJ2-7	NA	TGCAGTGCTAGAGATCCACTACGTACCTACGAGCAGTACTTC	CSARDPLRTYEQYF
NA	TRBV6-4	TRBJ1-2	many	TGTGCCAGCAGTAAGGAGGGGACGTATGGCTACACCTTC	CASSKEGTYGYTF
TRBD1	TRBV20-1	TRBJ1-4	few	TGCAGTGCTAATACAGGGGGCGCATATGAAAAACTGTTTTTT	CSANTGGAYEKLFF
TRBD1	TRBV7-2	TRBJ2-4	NA	TGTGCCAGCAGCCGGGACAGGGATTCGGACCAGTACTTC	CASSRDRDSDQYF
NA	TRBV15	TRBJ2-7	NA	TGTGCCACCAGCACCCGTACACAAGCAGGGTCCTACGAGCAGTACTTC	CATSTRTQAGSYEQYF
NA	TRBV18	TRBJ1-2	NA	TGTGCCAGCTCTCAAAAACAAGGTTATGGCTACACCTTC	CASSQKQGYGYTF
NA	TRBV29-1	TRBJ1-2	few	TGCAGCGTTGTGGATACAGGGATCGTCAACTATGGCTACACCTTC	CSVVDTGIVNYGYTF
NA	TRBV28	TRBJ2-7	NA	TGTGCCAGCAGCAAGCCGGGATACAATGAGCAGTACTTC	CASSKPGYNEQYF
TRBD2	TRBV20-1	TRBJ2-3	NA	TGCAGTGCCGGCACGTCTCCAGCGGGAGCAGATACGCAGTATTTT	CSAGTSPAGADTQYF
NA	TRBV6-5	TRBJ1-4	NA	TGTGCCAGCAGTTCCCCCGGGCAGTGGGAAAAACTGTTTTTT	CASSSPGQWEKLFF
NA	TRBV25-1	TRBJ2-1	few	TGTGCCAGCAGTGAGTTTGACAGAAACAATGAGCAGTTCTTC	CASSEFDRNNEQFF
NA	TRBV18	TRBJ1-2	few	TGTGCCAGCTCACCTAGGACAGAACCCTGGTACTACACCTTC	CASSPRTEPWYYTF
TRBD1	TRBV29-1	TRBJ2-1	NA	TGCAGCGTTGACCAGGACAGGATGGAAAATGAGCAGTTCTTC	CSVDQDRMENEQFF
NA	TRBV12-3/TRBV12-4	TRBJ2-7	NA	TGTGCCAGCAGTTTTGCCCAGGGGCCCTCCTACGAGCAGTACTTC	CASSFAQGPSYEQYF
TRBD2	TRBV5-1	TRBJ2-7	once	TGCGCCAGCAGGGGACTAGCGGGACGCGACTCCTACGAGCAGTACTTC	CASRGLAGRDSYEQYF
NA	TRBV5-1	TRBJ1-1	NA	TGCGCCAGCAGCCCCGAGCCGGGGTACACTGAAGCTTTCTTT	CASSPEPGYTEAFF
NA	TRBV12-3/TRBV12-4	TRBJ2-1	NA	TGTGCCAGCGGCCCTAGAAGGGAGCAGTTCTTC	CASGPRREQFF
TRBD1	TRBV27	TRBJ1-2	once	TGTGCCAGCAGTTTAAGGGGACAGGGTGGTTATGGCTACACCTTC	CASSLRGQGGYGYTF
TRBD1	TRBV5-6	TRBJ2-7	NA	TGTGCCAGCAGCCTACTTCCGGGACAGGGTGGGTTGTACGAGCAGTACTTC	CASSLLPGQGGLYEQYF
NA	TRBV5-4	TRBJ1-6	NA	TGTGCCAGTAGACACACCTTTCGCACAGCTTATAATTCACCCCTCCACTTT	CASRHTFRTAYNSPLHF
NA	TRBV29-1	TRBJ2-7	few	TGCAGTGTCAGAGAGGGCGGGTCCTACGAGCAGTACTTC	CSVREGGSYEQYF
NA	TRBV28	TRBJ2-6	few	TGTGCCAGCAGCGAAAAAGCTGGGGCCAACGTCCTGACTTTC	CASSEKAGANVLTF
TRBD2	TRBV20-1	TRBJ2-1	NA	TGCAGTGCTAGAGATAGGGTAGCGGGAGAACGTGAGCAGTTCTTC	CSARDRVAGEREQFF
NA	TRBV7-2	TRBJ2-3	NA	TGTGCCAGCAGCCGTCAACGCGGGCGGTACACAGATACGCAGTATTTT	CASSRQRGRYTDTQYF
NA	TRBV11-2	TRBJ2-7	few	TGTGCCAGCAGCTCTGCCTCGTGGGGCCAAGGCCTCTACGAGCAGTACTTC	CASSSASWGQGLYEQYF
NA	TRBV20-1	TRBJ1-4	NA	TGCAGTGCTAGTCGGCATTCAAATGAAAAACTGTTTTTT	CSASRHSNEKLFF
NA	TRBV7-2	TRBJ2-3	NA	TGTGCCAGCAGCTTAGCCGCTCTCACAGATACGCAGTATTTT	CASSLAALTDTQYF
TRBD1	TRBV20-1	TRBJ1-5	NA	TGCAGTGTATCTAACAGGGGAAGGAGTCAGCCCCAGCATTTT	CSVSNRGRSQPQHF
NA	TRBV5-8	TRBJ2-1	few	TGTGCCAGCAGCCTGGAGGTCGGGGTTGCCTACAATGAGCAGTTCTTC	CASSLEVGVAYNEQFF
NA	TRBV7-8	TRBJ2-7	many	TGTGCCAGCAGCTTATCGCCACTCGAGCAGTACTTC	CASSLSPLEQYF
NA	TRBV6-2/TRBV6-3	TRBJ2-5	NA	TGTGCCAGCACTTCCCTGCTAGAGCAAGAGACCCAGTACTTC	CASTSLLEQETQYF